Given below is one TCR beta chain in context. Its target is unknown. Produced via immunoSEQ multiplex PCR; TCRdb's table is partial and in-frame only. Seen here are roughly 120,000 clones, 86% observed once, and the top ten hold 6% to 8%. These data are taken from a study of T cell responses to AZD1222 COVID-19 vaccine. Looking at the study overall: Pooling was applied to second doses at about 4 or about 12 weeks. The study, taken as a whole, reports: Donors were largely white British and mainly female; clonal diversity was possibly underestimated. Repertoire sampling occurred only after the peak T cell response.

V dropped 3 bases and J dropped 6; count of bases not matched to a gene: 7. Germline V lookup: CDR1 SGHNT, CDR2 YYREEE (reference sequence). This CDR3 is 14 amino acids long. This specimen was peripheral blood, taken on day 0 of AZD1222 vaccination. The origin of this receptor is an adult in good health. The J gene is TRBJ2-3, the V gene TRBV5-4; 7 bases fit TRBD1. Written as DNA, the CDR3 is TGTGCCAGCAGCTCCGGGACAGCTGTCGATACGCAGTATTTT. Translating gives CASSSGTAVDTQYF.